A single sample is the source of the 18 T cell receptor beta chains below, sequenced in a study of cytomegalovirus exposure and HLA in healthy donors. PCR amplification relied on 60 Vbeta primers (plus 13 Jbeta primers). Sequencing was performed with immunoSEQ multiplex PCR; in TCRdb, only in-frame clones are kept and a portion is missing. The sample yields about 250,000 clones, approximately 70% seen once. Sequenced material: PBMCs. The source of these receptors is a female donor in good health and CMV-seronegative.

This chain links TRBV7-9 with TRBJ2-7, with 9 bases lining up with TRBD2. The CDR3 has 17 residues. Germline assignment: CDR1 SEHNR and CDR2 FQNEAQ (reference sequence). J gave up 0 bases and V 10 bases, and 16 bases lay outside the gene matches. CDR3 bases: TGTGCCATCAATATTGGGCTAGCGGGACTCATCTCCTACGAGCAGTACTTC. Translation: CAINIGLAGLISYEQYF.

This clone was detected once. The CDR3 DNA follows: TGTGCCCGACCCCCAGCGGGAGACTCAGATACGCAGTATTTT. Its translation is CARPPAGDSDTQYF. The chain uses TRBV19 and TRBJ2-3; 8 nucleotides agree with TRBD2. CDR1 and CDR2 (germline): LNHDA, SQIVND (reference sequence). This CDR3 region has 14 residues. Losses at the gene ends were 11 bases for V and 4 bases for J; bases not matched to a gene: 11.

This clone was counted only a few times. The CDR3 loop is CASSQVAGEGTDTQYF. As DNA, the CDR3 is TGTGCCAGCAGCCAAGTAGCGGGAGAGGGTACAGATACGCAGTATTTT. J is TRBJ2-3 and V is TRBV4-2, with 9 bases fitting TRBD2. The CDR3 consists of 16 residues. The germline gives CDR1 LGHNA, CDR2 YNFKEQ. Trimming cost V 1 base and J 3 bases; bases outside gene matches: 5.

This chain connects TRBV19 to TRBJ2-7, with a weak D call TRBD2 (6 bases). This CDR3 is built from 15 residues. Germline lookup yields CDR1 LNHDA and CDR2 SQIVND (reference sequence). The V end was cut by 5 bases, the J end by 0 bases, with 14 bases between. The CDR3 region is CASSVAGSPSYEQYF. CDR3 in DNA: TGTGCCAGTAGTGTAGCCGGGAGTCCCTCCTACGAGCAGTACTTC.

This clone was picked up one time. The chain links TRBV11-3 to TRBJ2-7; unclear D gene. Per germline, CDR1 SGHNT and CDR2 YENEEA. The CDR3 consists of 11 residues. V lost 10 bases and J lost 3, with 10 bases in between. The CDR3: CANPEHYEQYF. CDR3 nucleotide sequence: TGTGCCAACCCGGAGCACTACGAGCAGTACTTC.

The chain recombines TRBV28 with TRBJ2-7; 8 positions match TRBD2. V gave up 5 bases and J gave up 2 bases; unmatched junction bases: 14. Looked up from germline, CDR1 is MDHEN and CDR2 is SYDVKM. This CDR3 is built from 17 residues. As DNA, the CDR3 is TGTGCCAGCAGTCCCCCCGGAGGGAGCGGGAGAGCCTACGAGCAGTACTTC. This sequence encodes CASSPPGGSGRAYEQYF.

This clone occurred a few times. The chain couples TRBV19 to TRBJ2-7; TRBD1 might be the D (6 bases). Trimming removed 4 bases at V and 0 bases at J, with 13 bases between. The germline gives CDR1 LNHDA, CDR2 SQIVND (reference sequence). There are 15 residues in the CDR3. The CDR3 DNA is TGTGCCAGTAGTACTTCGGACAGTTACTCCTACGAGCAGTACTTC. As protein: CASSTSDSYSYEQYF.

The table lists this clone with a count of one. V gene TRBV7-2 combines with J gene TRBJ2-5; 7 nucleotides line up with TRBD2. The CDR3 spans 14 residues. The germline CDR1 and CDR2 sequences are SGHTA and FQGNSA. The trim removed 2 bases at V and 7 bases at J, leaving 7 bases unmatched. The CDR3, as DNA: TGTGCCAGCAGCTTACTTTTCGGGGAGGGGACCCAGTACTTC. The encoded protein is CASSLLFGEGTQYF. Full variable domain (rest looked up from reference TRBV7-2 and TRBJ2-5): GAGVSQSPSNKVTEKGKDVELRCDPISGHTALYWYRQSLGQGLEFLIYFQGNSAPDKSGLPSDRFSAERTGGSVSTLTIQRTQQEDSAVYLCASSLLFGEGTQYFGPGTRLLVL.

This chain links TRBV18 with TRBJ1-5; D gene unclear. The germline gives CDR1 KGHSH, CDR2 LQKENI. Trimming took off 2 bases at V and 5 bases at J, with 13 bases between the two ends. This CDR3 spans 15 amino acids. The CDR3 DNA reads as TGTGCCAGCTCACCAGAACATAACAGAGATCAGCCCCAGCATTTT. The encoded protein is CASSPEHNRDQPQHF.

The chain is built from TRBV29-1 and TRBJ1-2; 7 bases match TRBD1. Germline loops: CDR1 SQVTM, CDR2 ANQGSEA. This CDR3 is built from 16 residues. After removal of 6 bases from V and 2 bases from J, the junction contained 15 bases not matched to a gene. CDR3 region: CSVPKGRDSLNYGYTF. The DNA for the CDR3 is TGCAGCGTACCTAAGGGTAGGGACAGCTTAAACTATGGCTACACCTTC.

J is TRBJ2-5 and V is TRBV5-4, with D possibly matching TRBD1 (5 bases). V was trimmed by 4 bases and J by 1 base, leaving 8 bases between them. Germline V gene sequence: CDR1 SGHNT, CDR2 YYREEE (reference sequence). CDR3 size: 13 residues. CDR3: CASSAGSQETQYF. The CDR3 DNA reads TGTGCCAGCAGCGCAGGGTCCCAAGAGACCCAGTACTTC.

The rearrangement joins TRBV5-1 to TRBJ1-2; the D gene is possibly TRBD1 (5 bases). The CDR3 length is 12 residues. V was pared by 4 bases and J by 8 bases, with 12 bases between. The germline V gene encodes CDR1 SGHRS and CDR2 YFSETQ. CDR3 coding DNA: TGCGCCAGCAGCGCCCAGGGATCAGGCTACACCTTC. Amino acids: CASSAQGSGYTF.

The CDR3 nucleotides read TGTGCCAGCAGTGACCAGGGTCCCCTCGAGCAGTACTTC. It is translated as CASSDQGPLEQYF. The chain recombines TRBV6-4 with TRBJ2-5; D might be TRBD1 (5 bases). The tail of the sequence fits TRBJ2-7 better, so the J call may be wrong. The CDR3 has 13 amino acids. Germline-derived CDR1 and CDR2 are MRHNA and SNTAGT.

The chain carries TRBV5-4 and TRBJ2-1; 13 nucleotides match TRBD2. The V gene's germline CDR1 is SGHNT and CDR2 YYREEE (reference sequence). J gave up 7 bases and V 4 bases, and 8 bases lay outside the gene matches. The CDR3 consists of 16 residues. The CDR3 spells CASSAGLAGVLNEQFF. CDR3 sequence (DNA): TGTGCCAGCAGCGCTGGACTAGCGGGAGTACTTAATGAGCAGTTCTTC.

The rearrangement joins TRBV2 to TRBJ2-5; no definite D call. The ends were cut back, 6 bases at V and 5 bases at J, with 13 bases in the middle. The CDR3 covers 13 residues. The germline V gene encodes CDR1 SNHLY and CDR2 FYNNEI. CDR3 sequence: CASRGVAGETQYF. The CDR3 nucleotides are TGTGCCAGCAGGGGTGTGGCCGGGGAGACCCAGTACTTC. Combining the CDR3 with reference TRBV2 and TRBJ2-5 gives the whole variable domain EPEVTQTPSHQVTQMGQEVILRCVPISNHLYFYWYRQILGQKVEFLVSFYNNEISEKSEIFDDQFSVERPDGSNFTLKIRSTKLEDSAMYFCASRGVAGETQYFGPGTRLLVL.

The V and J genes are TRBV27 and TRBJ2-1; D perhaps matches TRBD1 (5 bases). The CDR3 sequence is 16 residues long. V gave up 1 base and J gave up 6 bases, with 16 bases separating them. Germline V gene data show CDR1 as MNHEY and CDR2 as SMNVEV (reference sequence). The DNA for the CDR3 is TGTGCCAGCAGTTTATGGACATACCCTCGGCCCAATGAGCAGTTCTTC. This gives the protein CASSLWTYPRPNEQFF.

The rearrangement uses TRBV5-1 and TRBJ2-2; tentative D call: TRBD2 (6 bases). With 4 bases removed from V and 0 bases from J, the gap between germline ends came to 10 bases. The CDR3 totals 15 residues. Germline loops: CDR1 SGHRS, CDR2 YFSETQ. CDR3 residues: CASSSSGSNTGELFF. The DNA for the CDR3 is TGCGCCAGCAGCAGTAGCGGTTCGAACACCGGGGAGCTGTTTTTT.

CDR3 sequence reads: CASSLVPGEQFF. The CDR3, as DNA: TGTGCCAGCAGCTTGGTCCCGGGTGAGCAGTTCTTC. The rearrangement links TRBV5-6 to TRBJ2-1; D call uncertain. The V end was cut by 0 bases, the J end by 9 bases, with 7 bases between. Germline V lookup: CDR1 SGHDT, CDR2 YYEEEE. This CDR3 region has 12 residues.